This T cell receptor beta chain came from a study of post-analysis software for immune sequencing data. Overall study results and limits: People with multiple sclerosis had a significantly lower normalized Chao1 diversity than controls did. Five TRBV segments, including TRBV5-6, TRBV5-1 and TRBV20-1, were more frequent in patients than controls.

The library was made from cDNA and included unique molecular identifiers. T cells numbering roughly 1 to 11 million yielded cDNA molecules that totaled approximately 500,000. TCRdb used MiXCR to reprocess the PCR reads, holding one entry per CDR3 protein. The sample has about 770,000 distinct CDR3 sequences; about 45% are singletons. As for this clonotype: The antigen is unknown.

Trimming took 2 bases from V and 2 from J, leaving 14 bases between them. CDR3 length: 16 amino acids. Germline assignment: CDR1 MNHNS and CDR2 SASEGT. The sample consisted of blood. This receptor was obtained from a girl aged 5-17 years with multiple sclerosis. The rearrangement joins TRBV6-1 to TRBJ2-3; D remains ambiguous. As DNA, the CDR3 is TGTGCCAGCAGTGAATCGGTGGGGTTTTCCACAGATACGCAGTATTTT. Its protein is CASSESVGFSTDTQYF.